This T cell receptor beta chain appears in the sequencing data of a study of blood T cell repertoires in COVID-19. Overall study: The analysed material was cDNA or gDNA that came from T cells, B-cell-depleted T cells, or PBMCs.

The method was immunoSEQ multiplex PCR; TCRdb's version includes in-frame clones alone and lacks a portion of them. There are around 200,000 clones in the sample; over 75% occur only once, and about 6% lies in the top ten. The sequencing sample was made of peripheral blood. The TCR originated in a man at least 80 years old with acute or convalescent COVID-19.

This CDR3 reads CASSPAGILYV. CDR3 sequence (DNA): TGTGCCAGCAGCCCGGCCGGGATTCTGTACGTC. The chain carries TRBV5-4 and TRBJ2-7; tentatively, D is TRBD2 (5 bases). This CDR3 is built from 11 residues. Trimming cost V 4 bases and J 12 bases, with 14 bases left between them. Germline lookup yields CDR1 SGHNT and CDR2 YYREEE (reference sequence).